One sample yielded the 18 T cell receptor beta chains listed below, sequenced in a study of cytomegalovirus exposure and HLA in healthy donors. Researchers ran the PCR with 60 Vbeta and 13 Jbeta primers. Generated by immunoSEQ multiplex PCR, the TCRdb table keeps only in-frame clones and is missing some. The sample shows approximately 100,000 clones, and 0.55% to 0.6% sits with its ten largest clones. Sequences were obtained from PBMCs. All receptors derive from a man aged 50 to 60 in good health and CMV-seronegative.

This chain uses TRBV7-6 with TRBJ2-3; 7 bases fit TRBD1. V shed 1 base, J shed 1 base, and the junction held 2 bases outside the gene matches. The CDR3 contains 15 residues. CDR1 and CDR2 (germline): SGHVS, FNYEAQ. This chain's CDR3 is CASSLVGQGTDTQYF. In DNA, the CDR3 is TGTGCCAGCAGCTTAGTAGGACAGGGCACAGATACGCAGTATTTT. The full variable domain, with the rest looked up from reference TRBV7-6 and TRBJ2-3, is GAGVSQSPRYKVTKRGQDVALRCDPISGHVSLYWYRQALGQGPEFLTYFNYEAQQDKSGLPNDRFSAERPEGSISTLTIQRTEQRDSAMYRCASSLVGQGTDTQYFGPGTRLTVL.

The chain links TRBV27 to TRBJ1-5, with D possibly being TRBD1 (6 bases). The CDR3 has 14 amino acids. The V end was cut by 2 bases, the J end by 6 bases, with 11 bases between. Germline-derived CDR1 and CDR2 are MNHEY and SMNVEV (reference sequence). The CDR3 loop is CASSLGRGGQPQHF. The CDR3 DNA reads as TGTGCCAGCAGTTTAGGTCGAGGGGGTCAGCCCCAGCATTTT.

The chain recombines TRBV5-6 with TRBJ2-1; D gene uncertain. Per the germline V gene, CDR1 is SGHDT and CDR2 is YYEEEE. Trimming cost V 0 bases and J 4 bases, with 8 bases left between them. This CDR3 is 14 amino acids long. CDR3 sequence: CASSLGPQYNEQFF. As DNA, the CDR3 is TGTGCCAGCAGCTTGGGCCCACAGTACAATGAGCAGTTCTTC.

V is TRBV5-6 and J is TRBJ1-5, with unresolved D. The germline gives CDR1 SGHDT, CDR2 YYEEEE. This CDR3 comprises 14 residues. The V gene lost 4 bases and the J gene lost 0 bases, with 8 bases spanning the gap. The DNA for the CDR3 is TGTGCCAGCAGCCCCCGGGGTAGCAATCAGCCCCAGCATTTT. It is translated as CASSPRGSNQPQHF.

The chain couples TRBV4-3 to TRBJ1-2, with D perhaps matching TRBD1 (6 bases). Trimming left V 4 bases short and J 4 bases short, with 16 bases between. This CDR3 has 15 residues. Germline CDR1 is LGHNA and CDR2 is YSLEER. The CDR3 loop is CASSPERDRTYGYTF. Written as DNA, the CDR3 is TGCGCCAGCAGCCCGGAAAGAGACAGGACCTATGGCTACACCTTC.

V usage is TRBV4-3 and J usage is TRBJ2-1, with TRBD1 identical over 9 bases. V dropped 5 bases and J dropped 2; count of bases not matched to a gene: 10. The germline V gene has CDR1 LGHNA and CDR2 YSLEER. This CDR3 has 17 amino acids. CDR3 DNA: TGCGCCAGCAGCTATGAAGCAGGACAGGGGACCTACAATGAGCAGTTCTTC. Translating gives CASSYEAGQGTYNEQFF.

This rearrangement joins TRBV14 to TRBJ2-3; a weak D match, TRBD1 (5 bases). CDR1 and CDR2 from the germline V gene are SGHDN and FVKESK. The CDR3 spans 15 residues. V gave up 4 bases and J gave up 3 bases, with 14 bases separating them. CDR3 nucleotides: TGTGCCAGCAGCCCCTCATGGGGCCGGACAGATACGCAGTATTTT. This sequence encodes CASSPSWGRTDTQYF. Combining the CDR3 with reference TRBV14 and TRBJ2-3 gives the whole variable domain EAGVTQFPSHSVIEKGQTVTLRCDPISGHDNLYWYRRVMGKEIKFLLHFVKESKQDESGMPNNRFLAERTGGTYSTLKVQPAELEDSGVYFCASSPSWGRTDTQYFGPGTRLTVL.

This chain uses TRBV5-6 with TRBJ1-1, with 9 bases that match TRBD1. Germline V CDR1 and CDR2: SGHDT, YYEEEE. J was trimmed by 4 bases and V by 0 bases; bases with no gene match: 7. The CDR3 has 16 amino acids. Written as DNA, the CDR3 is TGTGCCAGCAGCTTGGGGGCGACAGGGGGTGTCACTGAAGCTTTCTTT. Translated, it gives CASSLGATGGVTEAFF.

The J gene is TRBJ2-7, the V gene TRBV7-9; D is ambiguous. CDR1 and CDR2 from the germline V gene are SEHNR and FQNEAQ (reference sequence). The CDR3 has 12 residues. V was clipped by 3 bases and J by 3 bases, with 6 bases between them. CDR3 in DNA: TGTGCCAGCAGCTTCGCAGGCTACGAGCAGTACTTC. It codes for CASSFAGYEQYF.

The CDR3 reads CASSVVQGGRANEQFF. Written as DNA, the CDR3 is TGTGCCAGCAGCGTAGTCCAGGGCGGGAGGGCCAATGAGCAGTTCTTC. The chain employs TRBV9 and TRBJ2-1, with 9 bases matching TRBD2. Losses at the gene ends were 0 bases for V and 6 bases for J; bases not matched to a gene: 7. CDR3 length: 16 amino acids. Germline V lookup: CDR1 SGDLS, CDR2 YYNGEE.

This chain links TRBV7-9 with TRBJ1-2; D possibly corresponds to TRBD1 (5 bases). Looked up from germline, CDR1 is SEHNR and CDR2 is FQNEAQ (reference sequence). This CDR3 comprises 13 residues. Trimming took off 3 bases at V and 6 bases at J, with 11 bases between the two ends. CDR3 loop: CASSFAPGNGYTF. DNA of the CDR3: TGTGCCAGCAGCTTCGCACCAGGGAATGGCTACACCTTC.

The rearrangement links TRBV4-1 to TRBJ2-7; maybe TRBD1 (6 bases). V was cut by 4 bases and J by 0 bases, with 13 bases left in between. The CDR3 consists of 15 residues. CDR1 and CDR2 from the germline V gene are MGHRA and YSYEKL. CDR3 residues: CASSRDEQGSYEQYF. CDR3 nucleotides: TGCGCCAGCAGCCGGGACGAACAGGGCTCCTACGAGCAGTACTTC.

The chain combines TRBV11-1 with TRBJ2-3; 8 bases align to TRBD1. Germline CDR1 SGHAT, CDR2 FQDESV (reference sequence). With V trimmed by 6 bases and J by 1 base, 9 bases remained unmatched. CDR3 size: 16 residues. CDR3 amino acids: CASSRRTGIRTDTQYF. DNA for the CDR3: TGTGCCAGCAGTCGTCGGACAGGGATTCGCACAGATACGCAGTATTTT.

This chain connects TRBV7-9 to TRBJ2-1; 9 nucleotides align to TRBD2. The CDR3 totals 15 residues. Germline V CDR1 and CDR2: SEHNR, FQNEAQ (reference sequence). V dropped 5 bases and J dropped 4; count of bases not matched to a gene: 6. CDR3: CASSERLAVYNEQFF. In nucleotides, the CDR3 is TGTGCCAGCAGCGAGCGACTAGCGGTATACAATGAGCAGTTCTTC.

This chain connects TRBV5-1 to TRBJ1-2, with D hard to call. This CDR3 is built from 14 residues. CDR1 is SGHRS and CDR2 is YFSETQ in the germline V gene. V was cut by 0 bases and J by 7 bases, with 13 bases left in between. DNA for the CDR3: TGCGCCAGCAGCTTGGATGGTTCCGGTGGTGGCTACACCTTC. This encodes CASSLDGSGGGYTF.

This sequence joins TRBV6-5 and TRBJ2-7; D gene unclear. Trimming left V 8 bases short and J 0 bases short, with 14 bases between. The CDR3 loop spans 14 amino acids. The V gene's germline CDR1 is MNHEY and CDR2 SVGAGI. The CDR3 nucleotides read TGTGCCAGCCGCTTTGTTCCGGGCTCCTACGAGCAGTACTTC. This sequence encodes CASRFVPGSYEQYF.

The gene calls are TRBV4-3 and TRBJ2-6; D not certain. V was trimmed by 1 base and J by 0 bases, leaving 4 bases between them. The CDR3 has 15 residues. Germline lookup yields CDR1 LGHNA and CDR2 YSLEER. Written as DNA, the CDR3 is TGCGCCAGCAGCCAAGGACACTCTGGGGCCAACGTCCTGACTTTC. Translated, it gives CASSQGHSGANVLTF.

The chain carries TRBV9 and TRBJ1-5; D uncertain. This CDR3 has 15 residues. Germline values: CDR1 SGDLS, CDR2 YYNGEE. Trimming cost V 0 bases and J 5 bases, with 12 bases left between them. The CDR3 here is CASSVGLRVDQPQHF. CDR3 in DNA: TGTGCCAGCAGCGTAGGATTGAGGGTAGATCAGCCCCAGCATTTT.